This TCR beta chain was documented in a study of Graves' ophthalmopathy and Graves' hyperthyroidism. Study at large: The blood sample was drawn at first diagnosis and before any treatment.

This clonotype was recorded at least ten times. This CDR3 has 15 amino acids. J was trimmed by 4 bases and V by 2 bases; bases with no gene match: 6. Germline V gene data show CDR1 as MNHEY and CDR2 as SVGAGI. PBMCs stemmed from 9 to 10 ml of fresh peripheral blood. Amplification targeted the TCR beta CDR3 regions, with RNA transcripts as the source material. The first round was an RT-PCR with HTBI primers, and the second round was a multiplex PCR. Using its own MiXCR run on the multiplex PCR reads, TCRdb lists one record per CDR3 protein. This sample has around 470,000 distinct CDR3 sequences, with approximately 14% found just once.

The source material was blood. The source of this sequence is a woman in her 30s with Graves' ophthalmopathy. V is TRBV6-5 and J is TRBJ2-5, with 8 positions matching TRBD2. This chain's CDR3 is CASSYGSGRRETQYF. The CDR3, as DNA: TGTGCCAGCAGTTACGGAAGCGGGAGAAGAGAGACCCAGTACTTC.